The T cell receptor beta chain under discussion was sequenced for a study of control samples from healthy donors and cancer patients. CDR3 length: 16 residues. The germline gives CDR1 SGHNT, CDR2 YYREEE (reference sequence). Trimming removed 0 bases at V and 0 bases at J, with 9 bases between. The data were produced by immunoSEQ multiplex PCR, yet TCRdb's version contains in-frame clones alone and is incomplete. The sample holds around 100,000 clones; just under 95% are singletons and the top ten take about 3%. Sequencing used blood. The chain employs TRBV5-4 and TRBJ2-2; D is possibly TRBD1 (6 bases). This TCR was recovered from a human donor in good health. The donor label of this sample is uncertain. The CDR3 is CASSLGGHSNTGELFF. The CDR3 DNA sequence: TGTGCCAGCAGCTTGGGGGGACACTCGAACACCGGGGAGCTGTTTTTT.